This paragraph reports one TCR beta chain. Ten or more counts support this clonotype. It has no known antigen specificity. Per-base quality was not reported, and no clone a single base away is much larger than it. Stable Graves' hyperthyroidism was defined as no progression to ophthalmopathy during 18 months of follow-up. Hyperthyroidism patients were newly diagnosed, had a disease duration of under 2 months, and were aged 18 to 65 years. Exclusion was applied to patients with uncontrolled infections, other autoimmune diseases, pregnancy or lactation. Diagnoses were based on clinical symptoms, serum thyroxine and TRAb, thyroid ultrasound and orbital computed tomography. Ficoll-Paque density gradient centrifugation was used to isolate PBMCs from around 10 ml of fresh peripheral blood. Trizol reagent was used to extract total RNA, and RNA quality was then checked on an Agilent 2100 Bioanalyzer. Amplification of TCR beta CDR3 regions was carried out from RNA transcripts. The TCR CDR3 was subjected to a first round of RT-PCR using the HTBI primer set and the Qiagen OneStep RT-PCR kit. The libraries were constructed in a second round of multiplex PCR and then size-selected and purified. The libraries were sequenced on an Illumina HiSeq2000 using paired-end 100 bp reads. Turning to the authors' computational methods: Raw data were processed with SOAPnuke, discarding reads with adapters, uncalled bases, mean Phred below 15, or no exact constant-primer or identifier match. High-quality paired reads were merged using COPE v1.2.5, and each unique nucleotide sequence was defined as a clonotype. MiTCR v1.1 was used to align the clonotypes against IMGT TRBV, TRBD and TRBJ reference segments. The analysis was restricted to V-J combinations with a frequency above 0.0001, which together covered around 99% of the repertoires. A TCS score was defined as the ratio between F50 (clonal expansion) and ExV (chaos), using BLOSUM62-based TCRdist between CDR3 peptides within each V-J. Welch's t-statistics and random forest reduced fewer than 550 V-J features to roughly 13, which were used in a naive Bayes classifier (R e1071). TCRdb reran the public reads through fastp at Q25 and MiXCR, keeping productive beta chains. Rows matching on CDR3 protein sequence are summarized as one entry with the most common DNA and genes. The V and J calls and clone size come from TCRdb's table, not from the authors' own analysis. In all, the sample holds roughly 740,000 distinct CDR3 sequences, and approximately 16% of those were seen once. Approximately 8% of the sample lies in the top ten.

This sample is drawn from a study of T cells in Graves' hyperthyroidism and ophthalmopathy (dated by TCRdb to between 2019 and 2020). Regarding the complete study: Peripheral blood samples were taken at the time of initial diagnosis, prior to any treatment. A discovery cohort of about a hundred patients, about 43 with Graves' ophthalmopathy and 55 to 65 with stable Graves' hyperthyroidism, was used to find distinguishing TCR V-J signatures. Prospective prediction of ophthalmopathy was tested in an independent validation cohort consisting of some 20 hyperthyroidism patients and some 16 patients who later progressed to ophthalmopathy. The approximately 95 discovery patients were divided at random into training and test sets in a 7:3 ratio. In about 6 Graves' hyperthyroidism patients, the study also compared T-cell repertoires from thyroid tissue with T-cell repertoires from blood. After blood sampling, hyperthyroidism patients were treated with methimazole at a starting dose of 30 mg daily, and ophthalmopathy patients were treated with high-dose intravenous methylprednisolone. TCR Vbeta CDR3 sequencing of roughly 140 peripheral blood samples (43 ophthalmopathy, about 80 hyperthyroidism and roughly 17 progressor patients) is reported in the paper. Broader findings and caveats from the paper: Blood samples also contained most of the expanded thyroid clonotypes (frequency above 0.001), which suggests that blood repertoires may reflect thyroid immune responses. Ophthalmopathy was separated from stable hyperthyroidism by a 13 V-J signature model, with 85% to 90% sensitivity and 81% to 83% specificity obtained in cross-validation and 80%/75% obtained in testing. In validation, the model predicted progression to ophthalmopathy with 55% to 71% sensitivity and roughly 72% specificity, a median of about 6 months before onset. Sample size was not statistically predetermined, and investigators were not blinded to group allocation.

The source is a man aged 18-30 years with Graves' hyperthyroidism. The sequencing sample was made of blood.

In nucleotides, the sequence is TGTGCCAGCAGCCGTGGACTCCTGGGCTCCTACAATGAGCAGTTCTTC. Translated, this gives CASSRGLLGSYNEQFF. The chain joins TRBV5-5 to TRBJ2-1; a tentative D match to TRBD2 spans 5 bases. The CDR3 runs 16 amino acids, cysteine and phenylalanine included. Of the read, only the CDR3 DNA is kept; its 48 bases are in frame from base 1. V sheds 4 bases and J sheds 0 bases, leaving 14 bases between their ends. Per the germline V gene (reference sequence), SGHKS is the CDR1 and YYEKEE is the CDR2. The entire variable domain, with the stretches around the CDR3 drawn from the reference TRBV5-5 and TRBJ2-1 proteins, is DAGVTQSPTHLIKTRGQQVTLRCSPISGHKSVSWYQQVLGQGPQFIFQYYEKEERGRGNFPDRFSARQFPNYSSELNVNALLLGDSALYLCASSRGLLGSYNEQFFGPGTRLTVL.